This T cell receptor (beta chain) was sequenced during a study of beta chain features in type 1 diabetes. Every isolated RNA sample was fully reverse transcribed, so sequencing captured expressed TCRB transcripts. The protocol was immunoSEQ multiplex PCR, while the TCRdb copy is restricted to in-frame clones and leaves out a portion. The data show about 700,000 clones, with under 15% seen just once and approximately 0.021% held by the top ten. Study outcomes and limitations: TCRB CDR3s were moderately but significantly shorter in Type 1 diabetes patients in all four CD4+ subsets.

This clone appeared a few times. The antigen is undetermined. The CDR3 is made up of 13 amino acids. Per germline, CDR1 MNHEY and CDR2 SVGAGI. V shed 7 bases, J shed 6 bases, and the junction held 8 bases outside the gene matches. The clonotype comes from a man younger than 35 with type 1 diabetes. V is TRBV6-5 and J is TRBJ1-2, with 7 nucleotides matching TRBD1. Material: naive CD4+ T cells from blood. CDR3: CASTPRQGDGYTF. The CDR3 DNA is TGTGCCAGCACCCCTCGCCAGGGGGATGGCTACACCTTC.